This T cell receptor (beta chain) emerged from a study of blood T cells in healthy people across ages (dated by TCRdb to between 2014 and 2017). Study-level background: Template switching captured roughly one uniquely barcoded TCR beta cDNA molecule per two T cells in model experiments. Four age groups were formed from the donors: young (average 16 years), middle-aged (approximately 42), aged (62) and long-lived (about 80). Age-related changes in TCR beta repertoire diversity were measured in the study by deep sequencing normalized with unique cDNA molecular identifiers. To avoid experimental bias, donors of different ages were distributed randomly across sequencing lanes. Two additional independent replicas of 1 million unique cDNA reads from the same blood draw were analyzed for two donors (one aged 18 to 29 and one aged 80 or older).

Donors were 40 or so systemically healthy Caucasian individuals from Russia aged roughly 6 to 90 years. About 9.1 milliliters of peripheral blood were collected from each donor into EDTA-treated Vacutainer tubes. PBMCs were isolated by Ficoll-Paque density-gradient centrifugation, with at least 6 million obtained per sample. Total RNA was extracted from PBMCs with Trizol reagent, with at least 6 micrograms obtained per sample. For every donor, an aliquot of PBMCs went through flow cytometry to measure the percentages of naive CD45RAhigh/CD27high T cells. V and J are truncated by 1 base and 3 bases respectively, leaving an intervening sequence of 15 bases. Its CDR3 holds 16 amino acids, cysteine through phenylalanine. Just the 48-base CDR3 DNA is kept, in frame starting at base 1. The germline V gene gives CDR1 as MGHDK and CDR2 as SYGVNS. The library came from 5' RACE. TCRdb lists the instrument as Illumina HiSeq 2500. A second 7 to 11 cycle PCR used a sample-barcoded 5' primer and a J-beta primer mix. A template-switch 5' adaptor carrying 12 random nucleotides introduced a unique molecular identifier onto each TCR beta cDNA molecule. Each sample yielded at least 2.5 million CDR3-containing paired-end reads. First-strand cDNA was synthesized from all RNA with the Mint cDNA synthesis kit, primed by a TRBC-specific oligonucleotide. Following uracil-DNA glycosylase treatment, all cDNA underwent a first 18-cycle PCR with the universal primers M1SS and BC2_uni_R. From the authors' description of their analysis: For normalization, 1 million high-quality reads were randomly selected from each sample, with every read carrying a distinct molecular identifier. Reads sharing molecular identifiers were discarded rather than binned into consensus sequences. CDR3 identification, clonotype clustering and error correction used MiTCR with a Q25 quality threshold and the strictest error-elimination algorithm. Lower-bound total TCR beta diversity was estimated with a nonparametric unseen species model using Euler transformation. TCRdb reran the public reads through fastp at Q25 and MiXCR, keeping productive beta chains. For every CDR3 protein sequence, its rows merge into one entry that carries the most common genes and DNA. The V and J calls and clone size come from TCRdb's table, not from the authors' own analysis. The sample profile shows some 1.5 million distinct CDR3 sequences; under 30% of them were found once. The ten top clones hold 7.7% of the sample.

Results and caveats for the whole study, not just this receptor: Observed TCR beta diversity correlated strongly with the percentage of naive T cells measured by flow cytometry. Estimates of total diversity from one million sequenced T cells were regarded as lower bounds and underestimates. The long-lived group showed more naive CD4+ T cells, fewer expanded clones and increased TCR diversity than the aged group, suggesting age selection. Because the CMV infection status of the donors was unknown, age-related changes in expanded clonotypes may potentially have been confounded. Because profiling used bulk unsorted PBMCs, naive and antigen-experienced compartments could not be compared conclusively. As age increased, observed TCR beta diversity per million T cells dropped in a roughly linear way, and a significant reduction was already evident by age 40.

A few counts support this clonotype. Its binding antigen is unknown. Per-base quality was not reported, and no clone a single base away is much larger than it. Input material: blood. The chain links TRBV25-1 with TRBJ2-5, and possibly TRBD1, on 5 matching bases. The source of this sequence is a woman in her 30s in good health. The DNA sequence is as follows: TGTGCCAGCAGTGAATTTGGAGTCACCAGGGAAGAGACCCAGTACTTC. Translated, this gives CASSEFGVTREETQYF.